This T cell receptor beta chain was obtained from a study of blood T cell repertoires in COVID-19. About the study: PBMCs, B-cell-depleted T cells, or T cells were the source of the cDNA or gDNA that made up the material.

Sequencing was performed with immunoSEQ multiplex PCR; in TCRdb, only in-frame clones are kept and a portion is missing. The sample holds around 170,000 clones, 89% seen once. Germline trimming cut 7 bases from V and 7 bases from J; bases unmatched to any gene: 16. Germline lookup yields CDR1 SGHVS and CDR2 FQNEAQ. This CDR3 spans 16 amino acids. The material sequenced was peripheral blood. This rearrangement joins TRBV7-8 to TRBJ2-7; 10 bases agree with TRBD1. The TCR sequence derives from a man in his late teens or twenties who had recovered from COVID-19. The CDR3 loop reads CASIPPMGQGRWEQYF. DNA for the CDR3: TGTGCCAGCATCCCACCGATGGGACAGGGGAGGTGGGAGCAGTACTTC.